This section outlines one TCR beta chain sequence together with its context. This sample was taken from a study of shared clonotypes between healthy human individuals. A CD45RA-negative memory subset and a CD45RA+ naive subset were separated from the CD4+ cells. Germline V gene data show CDR1 as SGHTA and CDR2 as FQGNSA. CDR3 size: 17 residues. With V trimmed by 1 base and J by 3 bases, 8 bases remained unmatched. The protocol was immunoSEQ multiplex PCR, while the TCRdb copy is restricted to in-frame clones and leaves out a portion. The data show 2 million to 2.5 million clones, around 90% seen once.

This TCR came from a man aged 18 to 30 in good health. Some clones in this sample may be carry-over from other donors' samples. Sequencing was carried out using naive CD4+ T cells from PBMCs. Subset specified: CD45RA+ positively selected. The chain has TRBV7-2 and TRBJ2-1; 8 bases match TRBD1. CDR3 protein: CASSLGPDRASYNEQFF. For the CDR3, the DNA is TGTGCCAGCAGCTTAGGTCCGGACAGGGCAAGCTACAATGAGCAGTTCTTC. The entire variable domain, with the rest obtained from reference TRBV7-2 and TRBJ2-1, is as follows: GAGVSQSPSNKVTEKGKDVELRCDPISGHTALYWYRQSLGQGLEFLIYFQGNSAPDKSGLPSDRFSAERTGGSVSTLTIQRTQQEDSAVYLCASSLGPDRASYNEQFFGPGTRLTVL.